Sequencing of this T cell receptor (beta chain) was carried out in a study of human T cells and chemical hapten exposure. TCRdb ran MiXCR on the RACE reads and lists one entry per CDR3 protein. This sample has more than 70,000 distinct CDR3 sequences, with approximately 11% found just once. This clonotype was observed many times. Time point described: patch test 3, about 24 weeks after DPC sensitization. Treatment specified: therapeutic diphenylcyclopropenone sensitization with weekly scalp DPC. Germline lookup yields CDR1 SQVTM and CDR2 ANQGSEA. CDR3 size: 13 residues. Trimming pared 5 bases from V and 4 bases from J, leaving 14 bases between.

Here the sequenced sample was whole blood, taken in connection with sensitization to the hapten diphenylcyclopropenone (DPC). V and J are TRBV29-1 and TRBJ1-1, with a tentative D call TRBD1 (6 bases). The clonotype comes from a woman aged 25 to 39 with alopecia areata. Some clones in this sample may be carry-over from other donors' samples. The CDR3 loop reads CSVWWGLSTEAFF. The CDR3 DNA follows: TGCAGCGTTTGGTGGGGGCTGAGCACTGAAGCTTTCTTT.